This TCR beta chain was obtained from a study of blood T cell repertoires in COVID-19. Study-level information: Samples representing acute and convalescent COVID-19 were sourced from the United States, Italy and Spain. PBMCs, B-cell-depleted T cells, or T cells were the source of the cDNA or gDNA that made up the material.

This CDR3 is 15 amino acids long. Germline V gene sequence: CDR1 MNHEY, CDR2 SVGEGT. V gave up 4 bases and J gave up 7 bases; unmatched junction bases: 8. Per the study methods: For nucleated cells, counts were estimated from reference gene primer amplification. The assay was immunoSEQ multiplex PCR, and TCRdb's table has in-frame clones only and misses some. V and J calls and clone size are given by that table; D and trimming were obtained from the DNA. The sample shows 63,000 or so clones, around 84% of them seen only once. Input material: peripheral blood. The sequence was collected from a human donor in a cohort sampled during active COVID-19. The rearrangement links TRBV6-2 or TRBV6-3 to TRBJ2-3; TRBD2 matches at 10 bases. The DNA of the CDR3 is TGTGCCAGCAGTTCTAGCGGGGGATCGTTTAATACGCAGTATTTT. It yields the protein CASSSSGGSFNTQYF.